This T cell receptor beta chain came from a study of cytomegalovirus exposure and HLA in healthy donors. This clone was detected only a few times. Its antigen is still unknown. Per germline, CDR1 SGHTA and CDR2 FQGTGA. This CDR3 region has 18 residues. V lost 2 bases and J 6 bases, leaving 23 bases between the germline ends. The study, taken as a whole, reports: The study labeled 150 or so TCR beta chains cytomegalovirus-associated. A later analysis associated 16,951 TCR beta sequences with HLA alleles at a 0.05 false discovery rate.

The PCR used 60 Vbeta and 13 Jbeta primers. Methods used by the authors: Unique TCR beta chains totaled some 81 million in a later count, with around 11 million of them shared. The repertoire was sequenced with immunoSEQ multiplex PCR; TCRdb's copy has only in-frame clones and lacks some. The V and J calls and clone size were taken over from that table, and D and trimming were inferred from the DNA. The sample includes 200,000 to 250,000 clones, around 85% seen only once; the top ten take 1% to 1.5%. The chain employs TRBV7-3 and TRBJ2-1; D perhaps matches TRBD2 (6 bases). The sequenced material came from PBMCs. The TCR comes from a human donor in good health. The CDR3 DNA reads as TGTGCCAGCAGCTTAGGGGCCGGGATGGCGGGATTTGTCAATGAGCAGTTCTTC. Translated, it gives CASSLGAGMAGFVNEQFF.